This T cell receptor beta chain was recorded in a study of cytomegalovirus exposure and HLA in healthy donors. This clone was counted a single time. What it binds is unknown. PCR primers comprised 60 Vbeta and 13 Jbeta primers. Sequencing used immunoSEQ multiplex PCR; TCRdb keeps in-frame clones, though not all of them. The sample holds some 120,000 clones; 85% to 90% are singletons and the top ten take under 7.5%. Trimming took off 5 bases at V and 6 bases at J, with 14 bases between the two ends. This CDR3 has 14 residues. Germline V gene lookup returns CDR1 SGHTA and CDR2 FQGTGA. Study results and caveats: About 87% or about 30% of the time was how often most TCR beta V segments were productive, according to an earlier analysis. Later analysis suggested links between common viral pathogens and several top significant clusters. In a later analysis, V- and J-gene trimming of beta chains associated with a DCLRE1C missense variant, replicated independently. Cytomegalovirus-associated TCR beta chains were listed, numbering roughly 150.

The clonotype originates from a woman aged 25 to 39 in good health and CMV-seropositive. The gene calls are TRBV7-3 and TRBJ2-1; possible D gene TRBD2, 5 bases. The specimen sequenced was PBMCs. CDR3 residues: CASSPLGGPNEQFF. The DNA of the CDR3 is TGTGCCAGCAGCCCCCTCGGAGGCCCCAATGAGCAGTTCTTC.